Shown below are 14 T cell receptor beta chains from a single sample sequenced in a study of T cells after somatic rescue of genetic block (TCRdb year 2020). The library was obtained by the immunoSEQ multiplex PCR assay. TCRdb stores this immuneACCESS table with in-frame sequences only. Part of the clones is absent; in the studies checked, under half of the shortfall reflects unresolved V genes, and no reason is known for the rest. In this sample the table shows 10,000 or so clones, about two thirds of which occur a single time. Around 12% of the sample rests with the top ten. What was sequenced was peripheral blood mononuclear cells (PBMCs). The receptor set was obtained from a boy aged 5-17 years.

This clone is medium-sized in the sample. The gene calls are TRBV7-9 and TRBJ1-5; D gene uncertain. The CDR3 has 12 amino acids. The germline V gene encodes CDR1 SEHNR and CDR2 FQNEAQ (reference sequence). V shed 3 bases and J shed 7 bases, with 7 bases lying between them. CDR3 DNA sequence: TGTGCCAGCAGCTTCGGAACCCAGCCCCAGCATTTT. Its protein is CASSFGTQPQHF.

This clone was recorded a few times. The V gene is TRBV7-6, the J gene TRBJ2-3; TRBD2 is a possible D gene (6 bases). This CDR3 is built from 14 residues. Germline-derived CDR1 and CDR2 are SGHVS and FNYEAQ. Trimming removed 3 bases at V and 2 bases at J, with 9 bases between. CDR3 nucleotide sequence: TGTGCCAGCAGCTTTGGGACTCACACAGATACGCAGTATTTT. Its translation: CASSFGTHTDTQYF.

The chain has TRBV18 and TRBJ2-7; tentative D call: TRBD1 (8 bases). Germline V CDR1 and CDR2: KGHSH, LQKENI. CDR3 length: 15 amino acids. Trimming left V 3 bases short and J 6 bases short, with 18 bases between. The CDR3 region is CASSPGQGGTREQYF. Here the CDR3 DNA reads TGTGCCAGCTCACCTGGACAGGGAGGGACTCGCGAGCAGTACTTC.

The CDR3 region is CAWSVHWGQGGEKLFF. CDR3 nucleotides: TGTGCCTGGAGTGTACACTGGGGACAGGGAGGGGAAAAACTGTTTTTT. The chain joins TRBV30 to TRBJ1-4, with 9 positions matching TRBD1. V was clipped by 0 bases and J by 8 bases; unmatched bases: 10. The CDR3 is 16 residues long. CDR1 GTSNPN and CDR2 SVGIG come from the germline V gene (reference sequence). The full variable domain, in which reference TRBV30 and TRBJ1-4 provide the parts outside the CDR3, is SQTIHQWPATLVQPVGSPLSLECTVEGTSNPNLYWYRQAAGRGLQLLFYSVGIGQISSEVPQNLSASRPQDRQFILSSKKLLLSDSGFYLCAWSVHWGQGGEKLFFGSGTQLSVL.

This chain joins TRBV6-5 and TRBJ1-2; no firm D call. The CDR3 contains 15 residues. Germline values: CDR1 MNHEY, CDR2 SVGAGI. V gave up 0 bases and J gave up 7 bases, with 15 bases separating them. CDR3 nucleotide sequence: TGTGCCAGCAGTTACTCGATTTTGGAAGTAGGTGGCTACACCTTC. This gives the protein CASSYSILEVGGYTF.

The gene calls are TRBV28 and TRBJ2-5; 7 positions match TRBD1. The junction had 4 bases not matched to a gene; V was cut back by 3 bases and J by 0 bases. The CDR3 covers 15 residues. CDR1 is MDHEN, CDR2 SYDVKM, per germline. CDR3 residues: CASSFPTGYQETQYF. Written as DNA, the CDR3 is TGTGCCAGCAGTTTCCCGACAGGGTACCAAGAGACCCAGTACTTC.

This sequence joins TRBV5-1 and TRBJ1-6; D not certain. The CDR3 has 15 amino acids. V dropped 5 bases and J dropped 11 bases, with 20 bases sitting between them. From germline, CDR1 is SGHRS and CDR2 YFSETQ. The CDR3 coding sequence is TGCGCCAGCAGTTCCGTAGAAGGACCCTATACACCCCTCCACTTT. As protein: CASSSVEGPYTPLHF. The full variable domain, in which reference TRBV5-1 and TRBJ1-6 provide the parts outside the CDR3, is KAGVTQTPRYLIKTRGQQVTLSCSPISGHRSVSWYQQTPGQGLQFLFEYFSETQRNKGNFPGRFSGRQFSNSRSEMNVSTLELGDSALYLCASSSVEGPYTPLHFGNGTRLTVT.

The genes are TRBV5-5 and TRBJ1-5; maybe TRBD1 (6 bases). Germline loops: CDR1 SGHKS, CDR2 YYEKEE (reference sequence). The ends were cut back, 0 bases at V and 4 bases at J, with 11 bases in the middle. The length of the CDR3 is 15 residues. CDR3 DNA sequence: TGTGCCAGCAGCTTGGAGCAGGGGAGGAATCAGCCCCAGCATTTT. Amino acids: CASSLEQGRNQPQHF. Together with reference TRBV5-5 and TRBJ1-5, the CDR3 gives the full variable domain: DAGVTQSPTHLIKTRGQQVTLRCSPISGHKSVSWYQQVLGQGPQFIFQYYEKEERGRGNFPDRFSARQFPNYSSELNVNALLLGDSALYLCASSLEQGRNQPQHFGDGTRLSIL.

The CDR3 sequence is CASSLEASLYNEQFF. Written as DNA, the CDR3 is TGTGCCAGCAGCTTAGAAGCCTCCCTTTACAATGAGCAGTTCTTC. The chain uses TRBV11-3 and TRBJ2-1, with D unresolved. Germline V gives CDR1 SGHNT, CDR2 YENEEA. V lost 0 bases and J 4 bases, leaving 10 bases between the germline ends. The CDR3 consists of 15 residues. The whole variable domain, filled in from reference TRBV11-3 and TRBJ2-1, reads EAGVVQSPRYKIIEKKQPVAFWCNPISGHNTLYWYLQNLGQGPELLIRYENEEAVDDSQLPKDRFSAERLKGVDSTLKIQPAELGDSAVYLCASSLEASLYNEQFFGPGTRLTVL.

The rearrangement uses TRBV7-2 and TRBJ1-3; D unresolved. The germline gives CDR1 SGHTA, CDR2 FQGNSA. The CDR3 runs 12 residues. Trimming took off 5 bases at V and 1 base at J, with 3 bases between the two ends. CDR3 nucleotides: TGTGCCAGCAGCCAATCTGGAAACACCATATATTTT. The encoded protein is CASSQSGNTIYF.

The V gene is TRBV11-2, the J gene TRBJ1-4; D is unclear. The CDR3 extends over 15 amino acids. Trimming left V 2 bases short and J 4 bases short, with 11 bases between. Germline V gene data show CDR1 as SGHAT and CDR2 as FQNNGV. DNA of the CDR3: TGTGCCAGCAGCTTACCCTCCAGGCTTAATGAAAAACTGTTTTTT. It translates to CASSLPSRLNEKLFF.

This clone showed up just once. V is TRBV6-6 and J is TRBJ1-5, with 7 nucleotides matching TRBD1. Trimming took 2 bases from V and 6 from J; bases not matched to a gene: 4. Germline assignment: CDR1 MNHNY and CDR2 SVGAGI (reference sequence). The CDR3 extends over 14 amino acids. In DNA, the CDR3 is TGTGCCAGCAGTTACACAGGGGTGGGTCAGCCCCAGCATTTT. Translating gives CASSYTGVGQPQHF.

Only one count was recorded for this clone. The J gene is TRBJ1-2, the V gene TRBV25-1, with D maybe TRBD1 (5 bases). V lost 5 bases and J lost 5, with 6 bases in between. Germline V CDR1 and CDR2: MGHDK, SYGVNS. The CDR3 length is 11 residues. The CDR3 is CASSWGYGYTF. CDR3 in DNA: TGTGCCAGCAGTTGGGGGTATGGCTACACCTTC.

Comment on this clone: This sample also contains other DNA sequences that code for the same CDR3. The chain employs TRBV10-3 and TRBJ1-5; D perhaps matches TRBD1 (6 bases). Per the germline V gene, CDR1 is ENHRY and CDR2 is SYGVKD. Trimming cost V 10 bases and J 4 bases, with 23 bases left between them. The CDR3 extends over 16 amino acids. The CDR3 reads CATANNNERGNQPQHF. The CDR3 nucleotides read TGTGCCACCGCGAATAACAACGAAAGGGGGAATCAGCCCCAGCATTTT.